This is a list of T cell receptor beta chains from one sample in a study of regulatory T cells in long-lasting Graves disease. TCRdb recomputed calls from the multiplex PCR reads with MiXCR, one row per CDR3 protein. The sample lists hundreds of thousands of distinct CDR3 sequences, less than 25% seen once, with approximately 8% in the top ten. This material consisted of peripheral blood mononuclear cells (PBMCs), taken when the disease was refractory, from a patient treated with antithyroid drugs. Receptor source: a female donor with Graves disease. Both conserved end residues are part of each CDR3. The order of the fields is D gene, clone size, CDR3 length, V gene, J gene, CDR3 DNA, CDR3 protein. The D gene is left open where the match is weak. Some rows have no size entry. The others give once, few or many, or a class for an expanded clone.

>NA|few|15|TRBV5-1|TRBJ1-2
TGCGCCAGCAGAATCAACAGAGGACCTAACTATGGCTACACCTTC
CASRINRGPNYGYTF
>NA|many|13|TRBV6-9|TRBJ1-6
TGTGCCAGCAGTTACTCCGGGAATTCACCCCTCCACTTT
CASSYSGNSPLHF
>NA|NA|13|TRBV5-1|TRBJ2-7
TGCGCCAGCAGCCCCCTTGCATCCTACGAGCAGTACTTC
CASSPLASYEQYF
>NA|NA|13|TRBV10-3|TRBJ2-7
TGTGCCATCAGTGAGGGAGTAGACTACGAGCAGTACTTC
CAISEGVDYEQYF
>NA|NA|17|TRBV11-2|TRBJ1-6
TGTGCCAGCAGCCCCCCCGGAGTGAGTGCGCGAAATTCACCCCTCCACTTT
CASSPPGVSARNSPLHF
>NA|NA|16|TRBV27|TRBJ2-2
TGTGCCAGCAGCCCGCGCCGGGCCCCGAACACCGGGGAGCTGTTTTTT
CASSPRRAPNTGELFF
>TRBD2|many|14|TRBV11-1|TRBJ2-2
TGTGCCAGCAGCCCGCTAGCGGGAGTCGGGGAGCTGTTTTTT
CASSPLAGVGELFF
>TRBD2|many|15|TRBV28|TRBJ2-4
TGTGCCAGCAGTTGGAGGACTAGCGGGAGGAACATTCAGTACTTC
CASSWRTSGRNIQYF
>TRBD2|few|14|TRBV11-1|TRBJ2-7
TGTGCCAGCAGTTGGACCGGGACTAGAAACGAGCAGTACTTC
CASSWTGTRNEQYF
>TRBD2|many|15|TRBV20-1|TRBJ2-2
TGCAGTGCTAGAGATGCGGGAGGGCCGTCCGGGGAGCTGTTTTTT
CSARDAGGPSGELFF
>NA|NA|15|TRBV7-2|TRBJ2-7
TGTGCCAGCAGCCCTCATCCCGGGACCTCCTACGAGCAGTACTTC
CASSPHPGTSYEQYF
>NA|few|13|TRBV27|TRBJ1-3
TGTGCCAGCAGCGACGAAAGAGGAAACACCATATATTTT
CASSDERGNTIYF
>NA|many|14|TRBV27|TRBJ2-2
TGTGCCAGCAGACTGGGGACATCCACCGGGGAGCTGTTTTTT
CASRLGTSTGELFF
>NA|many|11|TRBV27|TRBJ2-7
TGTGCCAGCAGGACGAGTTTGAAGCAGTACTTC
CASRTSLKQYF
>NA|many|15|TRBV5-1|TRBJ1-2
TGCGCCAGCAGCTTGGCCCGGGGGTCGGGCTATGGCTACACCTTC
CASSLARGSGYGYTF
>NA|NA|15|TRBV2|TRBJ2-2
TGTGCCAGATACCGGGACACTGCGAACACCGGGGAGCTGTCTTTT
CARYRDTANTGELSF
>TRBD1|NA|14|TRBV15|TRBJ1-1
TGTGCCACCAGTAGGGACAGAGCTAACACTGAAGCTTTCTTT
CATSRDRANTEAFF
>NA|NA|13|TRBV7-9|TRBJ1-3
TGTGCCAGCAGCTTGACGACTGGAAACACCATATATTTT
CASSLTTGNTIYF
>NA|many|14|TRBV28|TRBJ2-2
TGTGCCAGCAGTGGGACGACAGCAACCGGGGAGCTGTTTTTT
CASSGTTATGELFF
>TRBD1|few|15|TRBV10-1|TRBJ2-4
TGCGCCAGCACATGGACAGGGGGAGCCAAAAACATTCAGTACTTC
CASTWTGGAKNIQYF
>NA|few|13|TRBV6-2/TRBV6-3|TRBJ1-2
TGTGCCAGCAGTTATGGGGCAGGGGACGACTACACCTTC
CASSYGAGDDYTF
>NA|NA|15|TRBV7-9|TRBJ2-6
TGTGCCAGCAGCCTGCACGGACCGGGGGTCAACGTCCTGACTTTC
CASSLHGPGVNVLTF
>NA|few|13|TRBV20-1|TRBJ2-2
TGCAGTGGAACACAACTGAACACCGGGGAGCTGTTTTTT
CSGTQLNTGELFF